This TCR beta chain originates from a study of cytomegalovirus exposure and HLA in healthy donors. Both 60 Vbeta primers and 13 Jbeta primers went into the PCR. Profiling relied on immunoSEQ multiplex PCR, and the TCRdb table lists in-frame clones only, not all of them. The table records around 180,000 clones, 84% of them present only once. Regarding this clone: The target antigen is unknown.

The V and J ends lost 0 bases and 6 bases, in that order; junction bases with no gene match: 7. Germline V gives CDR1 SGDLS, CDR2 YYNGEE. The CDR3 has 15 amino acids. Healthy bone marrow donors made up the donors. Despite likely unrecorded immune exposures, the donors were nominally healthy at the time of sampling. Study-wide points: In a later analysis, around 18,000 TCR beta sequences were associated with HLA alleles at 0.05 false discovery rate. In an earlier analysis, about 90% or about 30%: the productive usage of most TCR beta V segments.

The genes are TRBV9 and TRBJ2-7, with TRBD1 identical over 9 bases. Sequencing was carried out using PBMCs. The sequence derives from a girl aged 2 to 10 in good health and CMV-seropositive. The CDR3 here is CASSVVGQGSLEQYF. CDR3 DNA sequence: TGTGCCAGCAGCGTAGTCGGACAGGGGAGCCTCGAGCAGTACTTC. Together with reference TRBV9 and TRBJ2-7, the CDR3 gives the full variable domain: DSGVTQTPKHLITATGQRVTLRCSPRSGDLSVYWYQQSLDQGLQFLIQYYNGEERAKGNILERFSAQQFPDLHSELNLSSLELGDSALYFCASSVVGQGSLEQYFGPGTRLTVT.